The 5 T cell receptor beta chains reported below all come from one sample, sequenced in a study of blood T cell repertoires in COVID-19. This table comes from immunoSEQ multiplex PCR, and its TCRdb copy is limited to in-frame clones, with some not included. Of about 150,000 clones in the sample, roughly 80% are singletons; the top ten hold about 29%. Sequenced material: peripheral blood. These receptors were collected from a woman between 55 and 75 years old with acute or convalescent COVID-19.

This chain uses TRBV4-1 with TRBJ2-3; 9 nucleotides align to TRBD1. J lost 2 bases, V lost 3 bases, and 6 bases had no gene match. CDR1 is MGHRA, CDR2 YSYEKL, per germline. The CDR3 consists of 16 residues. The CDR3 bases are TGCGCCAGCAGCCACGGGACAGGGATATCCACAGATACGCAGTATTTT. Protein: CASSHGTGISTDTQYF.

The chain is built from TRBV4-2 and TRBJ1-1, with D possibly matching TRBD1 (6 bases). The CDR3 is 16 residues long. Trimming removed 0 bases at V and 5 bases at J, with 16 bases between. Germline CDR1 reads LGHNA; CDR2 reads YNFKEQ. The CDR3 protein is CASSQDWAGAGTEAFF. The CDR3 coding sequence is TGTGCCAGCAGCCAAGATTGGGCAGGGGCAGGGACTGAAGCTTTCTTT.

This clone has just one count. The J gene is TRBJ2-5, the V gene TRBV6-5; D possibly corresponds to TRBD1 (6 bases). Germline CDR1 reads MNHEY; CDR2 reads SVGAGI. This CDR3 has 15 amino acids. Trimming removed 2 bases at V and 4 bases at J, with 14 bases between. CDR3 sequence (DNA): TGTGCCAGCAGTTACGGTCCAGGGGTAGGAGAGACCCAGTACTTC. Translated: CASSYGPGVGETQYF.

This clone showed up many times. This chain uses TRBV7-9 with TRBJ1-4; D ambiguous. Germline V CDR1 and CDR2: SEHNR, FQNEAQ (reference sequence). This CDR3 is built from 14 residues. V gave up 6 bases and J gave up 4 bases, with 12 bases separating them. This CDR3 is CASRDPGINEKLFF. The CDR3 nucleotides are TGTGCCAGCAGGGACCCCGGGATTAATGAAAAACTGTTTTTT.

This clone was seen a single time. The chain combines TRBV5-1 with TRBJ2-1, with 12 bases identical to TRBD1. CDR3 length: 17 residues. From germline, CDR1 is SGHRS and CDR2 YFSETQ. J was trimmed by 7 bases and V by 0 bases; bases with no gene match: 8. CDR3 amino acids: CASSLALGQGASNEQFF. In DNA form, the CDR3 reads TGCGCCAGCAGCTTGGCCTTGGGACAGGGGGCCTCTAATGAGCAGTTCTTC.